Listed below are T cell receptor beta chains from one sample, sequenced in a study of T-cell memory formation after mild COVID-19. TCRdb independently ran MiXCR on the 5' RACE reads; one entry per CDR3 protein. This sample has about 190,000 distinct CDR3 sequences, with approximately 20% found just once. Sequenced: PBMCs or a T cell subset sorted from them (not recorded which). The receptors derive from an adult woman who had mild COVID-19 (a few samples of this study predate the infection). Cell type and time point are not known. CDR3s include the opening cysteine and the closing phenylalanine or tryptophan. A D gene is named only where the DNA matches it firmly. Size values are once, few and many counts, or a class for expanded clones, and some rows have none.

j_call d_call clone_size v_call cdr3_nt cdr3_aa
TRBJ2-3 NA NA TRBV6-6 TGTGCCAGCAGTTACTCTTCAAGGATTGAAGGAAGAGATACGCAGTATTTT CASSYSSRIEGRDTQYF
TRBJ2-2 NA NA TRBV3-1 TGTGCCAGCAGCCTCTTCTCCGTGTCACAGTTGGGGATCGGGGAGCTGTTTTTT CASSLFSVSQLGIGELFF
TRBJ1-1 NA many TRBV12-3/TRBV12-4 TGTGCCAGCAGTCGCCAACAGGGTAACACTGAAGCTTTCTTT CASSRQQGNTEAFF
TRBJ2-5 NA NA TRBV25-1 TGTGCCAGCAGTGTCCCGGGCGATTTGGAGACCCAGTACTTC CASSVPGDLETQYF
TRBJ2-1 TRBD2 NA TRBV24-1 TGTGCCACCAGTGTGGCGGGGGGAGGCACGATCTTC CATSVAGGGTIF
TRBJ1-1 NA few TRBV19 TGTGCCAGTAGTACCCTCAACCCCGGGAACACTGAAGCTTTCTTT CASSTLNPGNTEAFF
TRBJ2-7 NA many TRBV12-3/TRBV12-4 TGTGCCAGCAGTCCTCGGGGGGACAGGCCCTACGAGCAGTACTTC CASSPRGDRPYEQYF
TRBJ2-5 NA few TRBV23-1 TGCGCCAGCAGTCACTCACGACAGAGGGAAGAGACCCAGTACTTC CASSHSRQREETQYF
TRBJ2-1 TRBD2 NA TRBV7-3 TGTGCCAGCAGTAGTAGGACTAGTGTTATGGATGAGCAGTTCTTC CASSSRTSVMDEQFF
TRBJ2-1 TRBD2 NA TRBV19 TGTGCCAGTAGAGGTTCGGTAGCGGGAGGTTACAATGAGCAGTTCTTC CASRGSVAGGYNEQFF
TRBJ1-5 TRBD1 NA TRBV12-3/TRBV12-4 TGTGCCAGCAGCTTTTCGGACAGGGCCAATATTGGCAATCAGCCCCAGCATTTT CASSFSDRANIGNQPQHF
TRBJ2-5 TRBD2 NA TRBV9 TGTGCCAGCAGTCCCCGACTGGGCGGGAGTCAGGAGACCCAGTACTTC CASSPRLGGSQETQYF
TRBJ2-1 NA few TRBV12-3/TRBV12-4 TGTGCCAGCACCCAACCCCACGACCCATACAATGAGCAGTTCTTC CASTQPHDPYNEQFF
TRBJ1-2 TRBD1 few TRBV4-2 TGTGCCAGCAGCCCAAGTAAGGGACAGAGTAACTATGGCTACACCTTC CASSPSKGQSNYGYTF
TRBJ2-7 NA few TRBV20-1 TGCAGTGCTCCTAGCAGCCAAGCGTCCCCCTACGAGCAGTACTTC CSAPSSQASPYEQYF
TRBJ2-4 NA few TRBV7-6 TGTGCCAGCAGCTTACTTCCCCTAGCCAAAAACATTCAGTACTTC CASSLLPLAKNIQYF
TRBJ2-3 NA few TRBV12-3/TRBV12-4 TGTGCCAGCAGACGGACTGCCGGCACGCAGTATTTT CASRRTAGTQYF
TRBJ1-2 NA few TRBV4-3 TGCGCCAGCAGCCAAGAGAGGGGAGACTATGGCTACACCTTC CASSQERGDYGYTF
TRBJ1-2 TRBD1 NA TRBV29-1 TGCAGCGCGAGGGGGCAGGAAGCGCATGGCTACACCTTC CSARGQEAHGYTF
TRBJ2-1 NA few TRBV12-3/TRBV12-4 TGTGCCAGCAGCCCCACACTCCCCCCGCAGTTCTTC CASSPTLPPQFF
TRBJ1-6 TRBD1 NA TRBV27 TGTGCCAGCAGTCGTCGGGGGGACAGGGTGATCATCGGGCCCCTCCACTTT CASSRRGDRVIIGPLHF
TRBJ1-1 NA NA TRBV5-1 TGCGCCAGCAGCAACCAAGGGGAAATGAACACTGAAGCTTTCTTT CASSNQGEMNTEAFF
TRBJ2-7 NA few TRBV7-9 TGTGCCAGCAGCTTCGGGGCATTGAGCTCCTACGAGCAGTACTTC CASSFGALSSYEQYF
TRBJ2-3 TRBD2 few TRBV12-3/TRBV12-4 TGTGCCAGCAGTTTTGCAACGAGCGGGGGGAGGAGAGATACGCAGTATTTT CASSFATSGGRRDTQYF
TRBJ2-3 TRBD1 NA TRBV24-1 TGTGCCACCAGTGATCCCCAGGCAGGGGGTCCACGTAGCACAGATACGCAGTATTTT CATSDPQAGGPRSTDTQYF
TRBJ1-2 TRBD1 once TRBV7-2 TGTGCCAGCGCCATGAACCTGGGATTCCGGGACAGGGGGAGAGGGGGCTATGGCTACACCTTC CASAMNLGFRDRGRGGYGYTF
TRBJ2-3 NA few TRBV6-5 TGTGCCAGCAGTCTCCAGAAGGGTACAGATACGCAGTATTTT CASSLQKGTDTQYF
TRBJ1-2 NA few TRBV12-3/TRBV12-4 TGTGCCAGCAGCCCGGGCAGGGGCTATGGCTACACCTTC CASSPGRGYGYTF
TRBJ2-3 NA few TRBV5-1 TGCGCCAGCAGCTTGGGGGACCGCCGCGGGGATACGCAGTATTTT CASSLGDRRGDTQYF
TRBJ2-3 TRBD2 few TRBV11-2 TGTGCCAGCAGCCAGACGGGAGGTCTCCGCACAGATACGCAGTATTTT CASSQTGGLRTDTQYF
TRBJ2-7 TRBD1 few TRBV6-2/TRBV6-3 TGTGCCAGCACCGGGACAGCCTCCTACGAGCAGTACTTC CASTGTASYEQYF
TRBJ2-1 NA NA TRBV5-1 TGCGCCAGCAGCTTGGATCCGGGTCGGGGTGAGCAGTTCTTC CASSLDPGRGEQFF
TRBJ2-5 NA few TRBV7-6 TGTGCCAGCAGCTGGGATTGGAGGGGGGCGGGAGAGACCCAGTACTTC CASSWDWRGAGETQYF
TRBJ1-5 TRBD1 NA TRBV10-3 TGTGCCATCAGTGTCGGGGACAGGAATCAGCCCCAGCATTTT CAISVGDRNQPQHF
TRBJ2-3 NA many TRBV7-2 TGTGCCAGCAGCCTGCAAAGAGGGACTGATCAGTATTTT CASSLQRGTDQYF
TRBJ1-5 NA few TRBV5-5 TGTGCCAGCAGCTTCTTAGGGGGGCTGAGCAATCAGCCCCAGCATTTT CASSFLGGLSNQPQHF
TRBJ1-5 NA NA TRBV20-1 TGCAGTGCTAGAGTAGAGGTCAGGGGCTCTAATCAGCCCCAGCATTTT CSARVEVRGSNQPQHF
TRBJ1-1 NA NA TRBV6-5 TGTGCCAGCAGTTGGGGGGTGGTGAACACTGAAGCTTTCTTT CASSWGVVNTEAFF
TRBJ2-1 TRBD1 few TRBV24-1 TGTGCCACCAGTGAGCCGGGACAGGGGGACAATGAGCAGTTCTTC CATSEPGQGDNEQFF
TRBJ2-3 TRBD2 many TRBV7-9 TGTGCCAGCAGCTTTACTAGCGGGGGGGTCGCAGATACGCAGTATTTT CASSFTSGGVADTQYF
TRBJ2-3 NA NA TRBV24-1 TGTGCCACCCAAGAAACGAGAAGGAGGGAGGATACGCAGTATTTT CATQETRRREDTQYF
TRBJ2-3 TRBD2 few TRBV7-9 TGTGCCAGCAGCTTATGGGTTCTAGCGGCAGATACGCAGTATTTT CASSLWVLAADTQYF
TRBJ1-6 NA many TRBV20-1 TGCAGTGCTAGCAACCCCTACCAGGGAGTGGGGAATTCACCCCTCCACTTT CSASNPYQGVGNSPLHF
TRBJ1-1 NA NA TRBV5-1 TGCGCCAGCAGCAGTTTATCGAACACTGAAGCTTTCTTT CASSSLSNTEAFF
TRBJ2-3 NA NA TRBV20-1 TGCAGTGCTCTCGACTGGCGGTTGGGCACAGATACGCAGTATTTT CSALDWRLGTDTQYF
TRBJ2-7 TRBD1 few TRBV6-5 TGTGCCAGCAGTTACAAACGACAGGGAAGGTTCTCCTACGAGCAGTACTTC CASSYKRQGRFSYEQYF
TRBJ2-1 NA NA TRBV5-4 TGTGCCAGCAGCTTGGGGGACCTTTCCCAGTTCTTC CASSLGDLSQFF
TRBJ1-2 TRBD1 NA TRBV24-1 TGTGCCACCAGTCCGACAGGGGGTGGGCACTTCTATGGCTACACCTTC CATSPTGGGHFYGYTF
TRBJ1-2 NA NA TRBV12-3/TRBV12-4 TGTGCCAGCAGTTTAATGGGGGGCTATGGCTACACCTTC CASSLMGGYGYTF